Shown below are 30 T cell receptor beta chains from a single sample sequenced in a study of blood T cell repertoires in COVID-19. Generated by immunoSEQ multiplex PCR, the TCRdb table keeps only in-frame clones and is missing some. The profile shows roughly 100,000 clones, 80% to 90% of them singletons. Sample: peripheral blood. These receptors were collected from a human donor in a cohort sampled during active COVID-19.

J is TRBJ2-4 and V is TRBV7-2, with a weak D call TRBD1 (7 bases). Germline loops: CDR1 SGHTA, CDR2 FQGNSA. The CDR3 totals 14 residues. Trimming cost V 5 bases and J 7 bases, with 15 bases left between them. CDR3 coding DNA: TGTGCCAGCAGCCGTGACAGGGAGGCGAACATTCAGTACTTC. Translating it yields CASSRDREANIQYF.

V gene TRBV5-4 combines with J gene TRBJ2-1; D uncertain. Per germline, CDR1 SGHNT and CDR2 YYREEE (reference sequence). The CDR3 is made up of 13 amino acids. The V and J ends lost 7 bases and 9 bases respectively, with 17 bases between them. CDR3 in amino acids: CASSPARSLEQFF. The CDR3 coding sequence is TGTGCCAGCTCCCCGGCGCGGTCTCTTGAGCAGTTCTTC.

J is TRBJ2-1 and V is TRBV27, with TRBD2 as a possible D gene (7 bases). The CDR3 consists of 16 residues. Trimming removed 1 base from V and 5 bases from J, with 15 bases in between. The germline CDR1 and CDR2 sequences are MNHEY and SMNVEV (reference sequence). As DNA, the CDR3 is TGTGCCAGCAGTTTATTCTGGGGGGGCCGCGACAATGAGCAGTTCTTC. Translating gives CASSLFWGGRDNEQFF.

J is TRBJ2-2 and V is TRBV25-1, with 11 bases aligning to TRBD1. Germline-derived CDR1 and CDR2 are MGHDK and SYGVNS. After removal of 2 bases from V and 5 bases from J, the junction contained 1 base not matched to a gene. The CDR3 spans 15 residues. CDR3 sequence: CASSERDRGTGELFF. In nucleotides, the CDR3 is TGTGCCAGCAGTGAACGGGACAGGGGGACCGGGGAGCTGTTTTTT.

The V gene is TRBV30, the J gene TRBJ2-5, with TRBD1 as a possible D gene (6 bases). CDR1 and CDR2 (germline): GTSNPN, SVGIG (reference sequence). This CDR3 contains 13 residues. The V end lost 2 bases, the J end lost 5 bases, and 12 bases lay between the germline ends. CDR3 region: CAWSYRVRETQYF. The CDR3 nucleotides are TGTGCCTGGAGTTACAGGGTTAGGGAGACCCAGTACTTC.

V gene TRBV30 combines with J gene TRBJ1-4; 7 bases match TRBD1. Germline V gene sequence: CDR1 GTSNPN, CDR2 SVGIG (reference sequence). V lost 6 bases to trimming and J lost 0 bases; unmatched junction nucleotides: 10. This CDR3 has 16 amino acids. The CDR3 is CACLPWDSTTNEKLFF. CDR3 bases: TGTGCCTGTCTCCCCTGGGACAGCACAACTAATGAAAAACTGTTTTTT. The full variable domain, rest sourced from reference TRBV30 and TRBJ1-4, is SQTIHQWPATLVQPVGSPLSLECTVEGTSNPNLYWYRQAAGRGLQLLFYSVGIGQISSEVPQNLSASRPQDRQFILSSKKLLLSDSGFYLCACLPWDSTTNEKLFFGSGTQLSVL.

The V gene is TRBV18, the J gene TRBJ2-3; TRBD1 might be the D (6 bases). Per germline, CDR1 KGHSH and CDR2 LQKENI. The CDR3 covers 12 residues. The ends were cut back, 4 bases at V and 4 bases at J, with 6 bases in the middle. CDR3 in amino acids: CASSQGADTQYF. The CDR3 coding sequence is TGTGCCAGCTCACAGGGGGCAGATACGCAGTATTTT.

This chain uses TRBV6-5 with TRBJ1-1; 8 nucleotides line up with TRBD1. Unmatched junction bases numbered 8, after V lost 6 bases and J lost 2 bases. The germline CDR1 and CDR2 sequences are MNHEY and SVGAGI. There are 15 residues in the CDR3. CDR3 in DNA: TGTGCCAGCAGACGACCCCAGGGGGCCAACACTGAAGCTTTCTTT. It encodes CASRRPQGANTEAFF.

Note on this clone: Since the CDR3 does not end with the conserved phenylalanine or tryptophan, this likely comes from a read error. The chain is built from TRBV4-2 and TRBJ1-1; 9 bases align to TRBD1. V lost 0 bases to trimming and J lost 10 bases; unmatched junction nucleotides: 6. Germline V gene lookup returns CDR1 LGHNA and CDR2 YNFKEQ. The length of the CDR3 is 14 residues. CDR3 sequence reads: CASSQDPDRGRAFL. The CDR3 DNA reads TGTGCCAGCAGCCAAGACCCGGACAGGGGTAGAGCTTTCCTT.

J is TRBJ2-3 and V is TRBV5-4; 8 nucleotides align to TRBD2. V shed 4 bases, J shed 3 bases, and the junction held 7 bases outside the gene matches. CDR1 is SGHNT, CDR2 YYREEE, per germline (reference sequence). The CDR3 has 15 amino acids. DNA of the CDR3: TGTGCCAGCAGCCCGGGACTAGAGAGGACAGATACGCAGTATTTT. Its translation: CASSPGLERTDTQYF.

The CDR3 DNA follows: TGTGCCAGCAGCCGGACAGGGGGAAGGTATGAGCAGTTCTTC. Translation gives CASSRTGGRYEQFF. This chain connects TRBV7-2 to TRBJ2-1; the match to TRBD1 covers 10 bases. The CDR3 spans 14 residues. V lost 5 bases to trimming and J lost 8 bases; unmatched junction nucleotides: 6. The germline V gene has CDR1 SGHTA and CDR2 FQGNSA.

In DNA, the CDR3 is TGTGCCAGCAGCTATAACACAGATACGCAGTATTTT. Protein product: CASSYNTDTQYF. This chain joins TRBV7-9 and TRBJ2-3; D remains unclear. Trimming cost V 4 bases and J 2 bases, with 4 bases left between them. The CDR3 covers 12 residues. Germline values: CDR1 SEHNR, CDR2 FQNEAQ (reference sequence). Drawing the rest from reference TRBV7-9 and TRBJ2-3, the complete variable domain is DTGVSQNPRHKITKRGQNVTFRCDPISEHNRLYWYRQTLGQGPEFLTYFQNEAQLEKSRLLSDRFSAERPKGSFSTLEIQRTEQGDSAMYLCASSYNTDTQYFGPGTRLTVL.

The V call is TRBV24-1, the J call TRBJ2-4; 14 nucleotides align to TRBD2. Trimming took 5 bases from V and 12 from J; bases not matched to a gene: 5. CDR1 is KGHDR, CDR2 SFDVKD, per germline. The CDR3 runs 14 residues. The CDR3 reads CATSVGLAGAAQYF. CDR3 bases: TGTGCCACCAGTGTGGGACTAGCGGGGGCCGCTCAGTACTTC.

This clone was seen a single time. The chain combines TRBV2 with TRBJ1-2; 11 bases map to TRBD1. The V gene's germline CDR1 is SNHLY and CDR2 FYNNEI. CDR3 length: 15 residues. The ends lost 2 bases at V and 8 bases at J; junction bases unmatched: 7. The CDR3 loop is CASSESRGTGGGYTF. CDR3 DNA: TGTGCCAGCAGTGAATCGCGGGGGACAGGGGGAGGCTACACCTTC.

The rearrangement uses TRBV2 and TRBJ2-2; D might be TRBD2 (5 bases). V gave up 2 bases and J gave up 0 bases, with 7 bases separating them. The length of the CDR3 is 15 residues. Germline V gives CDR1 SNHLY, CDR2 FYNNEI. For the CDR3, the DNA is TGTGCCAGCAGTGAACGGACTGCGAACACCGGGGAGCTGTTTTTT. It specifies CASSERTANTGELFF.

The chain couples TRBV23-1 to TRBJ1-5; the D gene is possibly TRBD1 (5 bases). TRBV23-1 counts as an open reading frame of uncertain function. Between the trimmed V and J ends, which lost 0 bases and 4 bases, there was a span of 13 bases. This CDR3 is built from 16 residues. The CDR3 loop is CASSQSEGPLNQPQHF. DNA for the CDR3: TGCGCCAGCAGTCAATCGGAGGGGCCACTGAATCAGCCCCAGCATTTT.

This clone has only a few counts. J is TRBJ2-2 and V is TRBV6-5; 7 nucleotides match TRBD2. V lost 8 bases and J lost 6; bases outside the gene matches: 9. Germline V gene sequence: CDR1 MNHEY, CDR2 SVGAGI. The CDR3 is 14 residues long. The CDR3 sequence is CASELAFRAGELFF. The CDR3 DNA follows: TGTGCCAGCGAACTAGCGTTCAGGGCCGGGGAGCTGTTTTTT.

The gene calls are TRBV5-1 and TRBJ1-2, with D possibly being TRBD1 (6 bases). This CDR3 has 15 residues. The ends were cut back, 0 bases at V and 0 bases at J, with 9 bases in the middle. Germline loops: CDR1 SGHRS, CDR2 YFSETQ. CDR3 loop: CASSLGQAPNYGYTF. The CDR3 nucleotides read TGCGCCAGCAGCTTGGGACAGGCGCCTAACTATGGCTACACCTTC.

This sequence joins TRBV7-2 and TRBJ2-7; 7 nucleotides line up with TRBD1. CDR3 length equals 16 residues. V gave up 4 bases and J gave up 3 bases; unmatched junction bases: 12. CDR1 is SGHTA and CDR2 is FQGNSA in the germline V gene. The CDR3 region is CASSSYVPGQLYEQYF. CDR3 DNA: TGTGCCAGCAGCTCCTACGTCCCGGGACAGCTCTACGAGCAGTACTTC.

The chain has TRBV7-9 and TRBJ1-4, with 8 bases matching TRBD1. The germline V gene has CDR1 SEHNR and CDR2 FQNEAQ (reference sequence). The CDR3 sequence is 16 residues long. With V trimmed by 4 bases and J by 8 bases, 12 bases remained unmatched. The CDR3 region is CASSSLGQGAREKLFF. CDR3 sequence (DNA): TGTGCCAGCAGCTCACTCGGGCAGGGGGCAAGAGAAAAACTGTTTTTT.

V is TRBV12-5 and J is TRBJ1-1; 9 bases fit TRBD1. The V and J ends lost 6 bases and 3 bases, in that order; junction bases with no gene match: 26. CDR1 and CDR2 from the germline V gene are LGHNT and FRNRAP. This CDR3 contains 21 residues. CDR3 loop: CASGPIPGQGFGGRRDTEAFF. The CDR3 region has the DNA TGTGCTAGTGGACCTATACCGGGACAGGGTTTTGGGGGGCGACGGGACACTGAAGCTTTCTTT.

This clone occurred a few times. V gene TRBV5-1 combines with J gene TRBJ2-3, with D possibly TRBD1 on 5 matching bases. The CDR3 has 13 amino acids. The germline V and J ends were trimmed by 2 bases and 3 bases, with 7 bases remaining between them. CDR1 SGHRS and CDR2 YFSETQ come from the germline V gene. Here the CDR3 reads CASSFQGTDTQYF. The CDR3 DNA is TGCGCCAGCAGCTTCCAGGGTACAGATACGCAGTATTTT.

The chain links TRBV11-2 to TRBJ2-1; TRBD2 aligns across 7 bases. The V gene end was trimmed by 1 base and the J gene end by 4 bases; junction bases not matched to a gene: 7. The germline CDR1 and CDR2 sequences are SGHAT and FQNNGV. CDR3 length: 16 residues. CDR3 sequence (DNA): TGTGCCAGCAGCTTAGGGTGGCGGGGGTCTTACAATGAGCAGTTCTTC. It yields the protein CASSLGWRGSYNEQFF.

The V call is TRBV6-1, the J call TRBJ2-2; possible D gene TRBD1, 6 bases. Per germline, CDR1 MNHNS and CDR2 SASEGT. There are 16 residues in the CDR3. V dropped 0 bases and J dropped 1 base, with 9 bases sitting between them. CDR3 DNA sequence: TGTGCCAGCAGTGAAGCGAAGGGGGTGAACACCGGGGAGCTGTTTTTT. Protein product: CASSEAKGVNTGELFF.

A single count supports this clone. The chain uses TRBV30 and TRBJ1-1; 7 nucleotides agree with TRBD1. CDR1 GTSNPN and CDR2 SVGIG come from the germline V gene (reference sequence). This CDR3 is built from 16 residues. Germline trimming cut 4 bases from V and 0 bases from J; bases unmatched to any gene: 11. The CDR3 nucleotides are TGTGCCTGGATTTCGGACAGGACATCTTTGAACACTGAAGCTTTCTTT. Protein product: CAWISDRTSLNTEAFF.

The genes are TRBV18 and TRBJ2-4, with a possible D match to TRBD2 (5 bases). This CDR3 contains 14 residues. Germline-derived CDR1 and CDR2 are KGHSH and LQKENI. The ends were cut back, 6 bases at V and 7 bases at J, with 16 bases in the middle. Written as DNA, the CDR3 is TGTGCCAGCTCCACTTCCTCGCGAGGGAACATTCAGTACTTC. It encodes CASSTSSRGNIQYF.

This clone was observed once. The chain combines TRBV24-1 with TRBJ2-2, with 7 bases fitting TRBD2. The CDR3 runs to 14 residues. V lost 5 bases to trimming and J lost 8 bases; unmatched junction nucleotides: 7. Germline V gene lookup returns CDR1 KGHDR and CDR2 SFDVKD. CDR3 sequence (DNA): TGTGCCACCAGTGTCGCGGGAGTCGCGGGGGAGCTGTTTTTT. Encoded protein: CATSVAGVAGELFF.

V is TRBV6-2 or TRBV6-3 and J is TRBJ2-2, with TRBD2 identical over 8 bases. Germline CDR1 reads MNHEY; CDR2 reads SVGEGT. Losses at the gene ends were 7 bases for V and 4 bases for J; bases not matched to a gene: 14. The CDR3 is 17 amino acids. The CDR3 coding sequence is TGTGCCAGCACCCCCCTGCCCGGGAGGGGGATCACCGGGGAGCTGTTTTTT. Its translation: CASTPLPGRGITGELFF.

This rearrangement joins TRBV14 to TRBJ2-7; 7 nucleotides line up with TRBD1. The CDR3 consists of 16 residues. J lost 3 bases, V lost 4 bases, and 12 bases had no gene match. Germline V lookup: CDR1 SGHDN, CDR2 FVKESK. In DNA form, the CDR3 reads TGTGCCAGCAGCCCCCACGGACAGGCCCCCTACTACGAGCAGTACTTC. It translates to CASSPHGQAPYYEQYF.

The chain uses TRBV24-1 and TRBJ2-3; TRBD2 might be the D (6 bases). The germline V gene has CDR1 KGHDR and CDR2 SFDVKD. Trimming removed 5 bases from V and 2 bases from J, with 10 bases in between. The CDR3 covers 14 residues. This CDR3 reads CATSGTTLTDTQYF. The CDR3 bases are TGTGCCACCAGTGGGACTACTCTCACAGATACGCAGTATTTT.